The clone carrying this T cell receptor (beta chain) occurred once. Trimming at V came to 4 bases and at J to 8 bases, leaving 12 bases not matched to a gene. This CDR3 is built from 16 residues. CDR1 SEHNR and CDR2 FQNEAQ come from the germline V gene (reference sequence). The data were taken from a study of identifying expanded T cells in peripheral blood. Sequenced by immunoSEQ multiplex PCR; TCRdb stores in-frame clones only, minus some. Here the sample spans approximately 110,000 clones, around 90% being singletons. The sequenced material came from blood. This sequence was found in a person aged 18 to 70 in good health. The chain employs TRBV7-9 and TRBJ2-2, with 8 bases that match TRBD1. This CDR3 reads CASSSPAGGVRGELFF. CDR3 in DNA: TGTGCCAGCAGCTCGCCAGCAGGGGGCGTAAGAGGGGAGCTGTTTTTT.